This T cell receptor (beta chain) was recovered during a study of beta chain features in type 1 diabetes. Whole-study findings and limits: In these data, an HLA type influence on TCRB rearrangement remained unresolved. Among all four CD4+ subsets, Type 1 diabetes patients had TCRB CDR3s that were moderately but significantly shorter.

Trimming pared 0 bases from V and 4 bases from J, leaving 17 bases between. CDR1 is SGDLS and CDR2 is YYNGEE in the germline V gene. The CDR3 length is 16 residues. Regarding this clone: As yet, its antigen is unknown.

Every isolated RNA sample was fully reverse transcribed, so sequencing captured expressed TCRB transcripts. TCRdb keeps only in-frame clones here, not all; method: immunoSEQ multiplex PCR. The data show around 260,000 clones, with around 24% seen just once and approximately 0.011% held by the top ten. V is TRBV9 and J is TRBJ2-7; D is uncertain. Sequenced: naive CD4+ T cells from blood. The source is a woman in her 30s with type 1 diabetes. CDR3 sequence reads: CASSVVLAESWYEQYF. CDR3 nucleotides: TGTGCCAGCAGCGTAGTGTTGGCGGAGTCATGGTACGAGCAGTACTTC.